The rows below give T cell receptor beta chains drawn from one sample of a study of CD8+ T cells in alopecia areata. The protocol was immunoSEQ multiplex PCR, while the TCRdb copy is restricted to in-frame clones and leaves out a portion. Among over 150,000 clones listed, about 60% were seen once. The sequencing used CD8+ T cells sorted from blood, collected at week 24, from a patient treated with tofacitinib. The receptors stem from a human donor with alopecia areata. CDR3s include the opening cysteine and the closing phenylalanine or tryptophan. The order of the fields is D gene, J gene, CDR3 length, clone size, V gene, CDR3 protein, CDR3 DNA. D genes are given only for firm matches. The size field is filled for only some rows; it gives once, few, many or a size class.

>-|TRBJ2-3|16|few|TRBV5-6
CASSWGQGTGTDTQYF
TGTGCCAGCAGCTGGGGGCAAGGCACGGGCACAGATACGCAGTATTTT
>-|TRBJ1-6|14|many|TRBV2
CASSEGGTGSPLHF
TGTGCCAGCAGTGAGGGGGGCACAGGATCACCCCTCCACTTT
>-|TRBJ1-1|15|-|TRBV30
CASTGIAGANTEAFF
TGTGCCTCCACAGGGATCGCCGGGGCGAACACTGAAGCTTTCTTT
>TRBD2|TRBJ2-2|15|few|TRBV2
CASRSGTYNTGELFF
TGTGCCAGCAGAAGCGGGACGTACAACACCGGGGAGCTGTTTTTT
>TRBD1|TRBJ2-2|13|-|TRBV2
CASGTGGTGELFF
TGTGCCAGCGGGACAGGGGGAACCGGGGAGCTGTTTTTT
>-|TRBJ2-2|15|-|TRBV5-1
CASSPIDRATGELFF
TGCGCCAGCAGCCCTATTGACAGAGCAACCGGGGAGCTGTTTTTT
>-|TRBJ1-5|12|once|TRBV12-5
CASGLEGQPQHF
TGTGCTAGTGGTTTGGAAGGTCAGCCCCAGCATTTT
>TRBD1|TRBJ2-5|15|-|TRBV19
CATVTGAPPGETQYF
TGTGCCACCGTTACAGGGGCCCCGCCGGGGGAGACCCAGTACTTC
>-|TRBJ2-2|12|-|TRBV29-1
CSSSGETGELFF
TGCAGCTCCTCAGGGGAGACCGGGGAGCTGTTTTTT
>TRBD1|TRBJ2-1|17|once|TRBV6-4
CASSDDGPGQGMNEQFF
TGTGCCAGCAGTGACGACGGGCCGGGACAGGGTATGAATGAGCAGTTCTTC
>-|TRBJ2-3|15|-|TRBV2
CASSEWTLGADTQYF
TGTGCCAGCAGTGAGTGGACCCTGGGGGCAGATACGCAGTATTTT
>TRBD1|TRBJ1-2|16|-|TRBV25-1
CASSEDTGVGSYGYTF
TGTGCCAGCAGTGAAGATACAGGGGTCGGGAGCTATGGCTACACCTTC
>-|TRBJ2-7|15|-|TRBV29-1
CSVVLGTDTSYEQYF
TGCAGCGTTGTCCTCGGGACGGACACTTCCTACGAGCAGTACTTC
>-|TRBJ2-3|15|once|TRBV2
CASTLSASSTDTQYF
TGTGCCAGCACTCTATCAGCGTCTAGCACAGATACGCAGTATTTT
>TRBD1|TRBJ1-4|13|few|TRBV7-8
CASAGTGSEKLFF
TGTGCCAGTGCCGGGACAGGGAGTGAAAAACTGTTTTTT
>-|TRBJ1-5|14|-|TRBV9
CASSVGQQNQPQHF
TGTGCCAGCAGCGTAGGGCAGCAGAATCAGCCCCAGCATTTT
>TRBD1|TRBJ2-3|13|few|TRBV5-5
CASSFSRGDTQYF
TGTGCCAGCAGCTTTAGCAGGGGGGATACGCAGTATTTT
>-|TRBJ1-4|15|-|TRBV9
CASSATGSTNEKLFF
TGTGCCAGCAGCGCAACAGGATCAACTAATGAAAAACTGTTTTTT
>-|TRBJ1-5|13|-|TRBV27
CASRPTFNQPQHF
TGTGCCAGCAGACCAACTTTCAATCAGCCCCAGCATTTT
>-|TRBJ1-2|13|-|TRBV2
CASNRAANYGYTF
TGTGCCAGCAACCGGGCGGCTAACTATGGCTACACCTTC
>TRBD1|TRBJ1-5|15|-|TRBV6-5
CASSVSDRVNQPQHF
TGTGCCAGCAGCGTAAGTGACAGGGTAAATCAGCCCCAGCATTTT
>TRBD1|TRBJ1-2|14|few|TRBV7-9
CASRPTGTAYGYTF
TGTGCCAGCAGACCCACCGGGACAGCCTATGGCTACACCTTC
>TRBD2|TRBJ2-7|13|-|TRBV6-1
CASTGGSLDEQYF
TGTGCCAGCACGGGGGGATCCTTAGATGAGCAGTACTTC
>-|TRBJ1-2|13|-|TRBV30
CAWSYKANYGYTF
TGTGCCTGGAGCTACAAGGCTAACTATGGCTACACCTTC
>-|TRBJ1-1|16|-|TRBV13
CASSRLAWVLNTEAFF
TGTGCCAGCAGCCGACTGGCCTGGGTGCTGAACACTGAAGCTTTCTTT
>TRBD2|TRBJ2-1|16|-|TRBV27
CASSLSWRGRDNEQFF
TGTGCCAGCAGTTTATCGTGGCGGGGGAGAGACAATGAGCAGTTCTTC
>-|TRBJ2-2|13|-|TRBV29-1
CSVVRGITGELFF
TGCAGCGTTGTAAGGGGGATCACCGGGGAGCTGTTTTTT
>TRBD2|TRBJ2-5|16|-|TRBV5-6
CASSFPTSGEQETQYF
TGTGCCAGCAGCTTCCCGACTAGCGGGGAACAAGAGACCCAGTACTTC
>-|TRBJ2-1|11|few|TRBV15
CATTDLNEQFF
TGTGCCACCACTGACCTGAATGAGCAGTTCTTC
>-|TRBJ2-3|14|-|TRBV7-3
CASSLGLSTDTQYF
TGTGCCAGCAGCTTAGGCCTAAGCACAGATACGCAGTATTTT
>-|TRBJ2-1|11|few|TRBV30
CAWADLNEQFF
TGTGCCTGGGCCGACCTCAATGAGCAGTTCTTC
>-|TRBJ2-5|15|few|TRBV13
CASSSGKAKLETQYF
TGTGCCAGCAGCTCCGGGAAGGCTAAACTAGAGACCCAGTACTTC
>-|TRBJ2-7|12|few|TRBV5-1
CASSIGNYEQYF
TGCGCCAGCAGTATAGGGAACTACGAGCAGTACTTC
>-|TRBJ2-1|16|few|TRBV7-6
CASSLVGRAGYNEQFF
TGTGCCAGCAGCTTAGTCGGCAGGGCCGGCTACAATGAGCAGTTCTTC
>TRBD2|TRBJ2-3|16|few|TRBV5-1
CASSLQAGGPTDTQYF
TGCGCCAGCAGCCTCCAAGCGGGGGGCCCCACAGATACGCAGTATTTT
>-|TRBJ2-2|11|few|TRBV6-5
CASSWQGELFF
TGTGCCAGCAGTTGGCAGGGGGAGCTGTTTTTT
>-|TRBJ1-5|17|few|TRBV29-1
CSVVFGLRGPFSQPQHF
TGCAGCGTTGTCTTTGGTTTGAGAGGGCCTTTTAGTCAGCCCCAGCATTTT
>TRBD2|TRBJ2-1|12|-|TRBV2
CASRGGRHEQFF
TGTGCCAGCAGGGGGGGGAGGCATGAGCAGTTCTTC
>-|TRBJ1-2|14|few|TRBV27
CASSLWRGYYGYTF
TGTGCCAGCAGTTTATGGAGGGGGTACTATGGCTACACCTTC
>-|TRBJ1-2|13|-|TRBV23-1
CASIRGWGIGYTF
TGCGCCAGCATCCGCGGATGGGGCATTGGCTACACCTTC
>TRBD2|TRBJ2-5|14|-|TRBV30
CAWSVKREVETQYF
TGTGCCTGGAGTGTAAAGCGGGAGGTCGAGACCCAGTACTTC
>-|TRBJ2-7|14|few|TRBV29-1
CSVEGGGDVYEQYF
TGCAGCGTTGAAGGCGGGGGCGACGTCTACGAGCAGTACTTC
>-|TRBJ1-6|12|-|TRBV6-4
CATREGNSPLHF
TGTGCCACCAGGGAAGGTAATTCACCCCTCCACTTT
>-|TRBJ1-5|17|-|TRBV5-1
CASSTKPSDSNNQPQHF
TGCGCCAGCAGCACCAAACCTTCGGACAGCAACAATCAGCCCCAGCATTTT
>-|TRBJ2-1|14|-|TRBV2
CASSDDSPYNEQFF
TGTGCCAGCAGTGATGATTCCCCCTACAATGAGCAGTTCTTC
>TRBD2|TRBJ2-5|15|-|TRBV7-9
CASSARTSGEETQYF
TGTGCCAGCAGCGCACGGACTAGCGGGGAAGAGACCCAGTACTTC
>TRBD1|TRBJ2-5|15|-|TRBV5-6
CASCNSRDSQETQYF
TGTGCCAGCTGCAATTCGAGGGACAGCCAAGAGACCCAGTACTTC
>TRBD1|TRBJ2-1|16|-|TRBV11-2
CASSWLPGQPYNEQFF
TGTGCCAGCAGCTGGCTCCCGGGACAGCCATACAATGAGCAGTTCTTC